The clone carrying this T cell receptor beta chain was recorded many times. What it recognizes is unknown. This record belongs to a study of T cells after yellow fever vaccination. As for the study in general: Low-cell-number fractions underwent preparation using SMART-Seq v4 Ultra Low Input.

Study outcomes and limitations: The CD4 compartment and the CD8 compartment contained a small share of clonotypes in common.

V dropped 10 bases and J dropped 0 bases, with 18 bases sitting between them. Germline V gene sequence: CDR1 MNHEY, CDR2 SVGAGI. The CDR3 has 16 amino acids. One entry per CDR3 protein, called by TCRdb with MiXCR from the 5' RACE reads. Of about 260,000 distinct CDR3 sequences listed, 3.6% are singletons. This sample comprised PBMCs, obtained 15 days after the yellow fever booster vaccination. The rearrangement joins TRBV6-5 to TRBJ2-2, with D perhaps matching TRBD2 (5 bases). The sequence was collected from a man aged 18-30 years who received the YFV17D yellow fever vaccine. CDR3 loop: CATSSREWTNTGELFF. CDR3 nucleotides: TGTGCCACCTCTTCCCGGGAATGGACGAACACCGGGGAGCTGTTTTTT.